The clone carrying this TCR beta chain has only a few counts. TCRdb re-called the 5' RACE reads through MiXCR, storing one row per CDR3 protein. The data hold over 40,000 distinct CDR3 sequences, with roughly a fifth observed a single time. Tregs were sorted as CD4+CD25+CD127-/low cells. CDR1 and CDR2 (germline): MGHRA, YSYEKL. Unmatched junction bases numbered 10, after V lost 7 bases and J lost 3 bases. The CDR3 has 16 residues. The J gene is TRBJ2-3, the V gene TRBV4-1; TRBD1 aligns across 10 bases. What was sequenced was Tregs sorted from blood. The source of this sequence is a female donor with breast cancer. In DNA, the CDR3 is TGCGCCAGCATGAGGCAGGGACAGGGGTTGACAGATACGCAGTATTTT. This encodes CASMRQGQGLTDTQYF.